The clone carrying this T cell receptor (beta chain) was observed a handful of times. Its specificity is not known. CDR1 and CDR2 (germline): MNHNS, SASEGT. The V end lost 2 bases, the J end lost 8 bases, and 25 bases lay between the germline ends. CDR3 length: 19 amino acids. TCRdb processed the 5' RACE reads anew with MiXCR; each CDR3 protein has one entry. Of approximately 540,000 distinct CDR3 sequences detected, about 13% appear once; the ten largest clones hold under 7.5%. The source of the sample is a study of CD8 T cells in ankylosing spondylitis. Study-level findings and limits: Relatively rare in peripheral blood, disease-linked clones were also CD8+. The study identified a TCR beta motif of several highly homologous variants that appeared characteristic of ankylosing spondylitis blood.

The V call is TRBV6-1, the J call TRBJ1-6; maybe TRBD1 (5 bases). The TCR comes from a male donor with ankylosing spondylitis. The sequencing sample was made of blood, either unsorted or a sorted T cell fraction (not recorded which). In DNA form, the CDR3 reads TGTGCCAGCAGTGAACTTCGGGCAGGGAGTTACCAAAGGGATTCACCCCTCCACTTT. This translates into CASSELRAGSYQRDSPLHF.